This T cell receptor beta chain originates from a study of blood T cell repertoires in COVID-19. Study-level background: Acute and convalescent COVID-19 specimens originated in the United States, Italy and Spain. In each case, the material was cDNA or gDNA derived from T cells, B-cell-depleted T cells, or PBMCs.

Study processing details: Reference gene primer amplification gave estimated nucleated cell counts. Sequenced by immunoSEQ multiplex PCR; TCRdb stores in-frame clones only, minus some. The V and J calls and the clone size are those of that table, but D and trimming were determined from the DNA. Of fewer than 200,000 clones listed, about 86% were seen once; the top ten hold 8% to 10%. Germline CDR1 reads SGHTA; CDR2 reads FQGNSA. The V end lost 1 base, the J end lost 4 bases, and 10 bases lay between the germline ends. The CDR3 contains 15 residues. The source is a man between 50 and 59 years old with active or convalescent COVID-19. Sequenced: peripheral blood. The chain uses TRBV7-2 and TRBJ2-2; tentatively, D is TRBD2 (7 bases). This CDR3 reads CASSLGGGATGELFF. CDR3 nucleotide sequence: TGTGCCAGCAGCTTAGGTGGGGGGGCCACCGGGGAGCTGTTTTTT. Based on the CDR3 plus reference TRBV7-2 and TRBJ2-2, the full variable domain is GAGVSQSPSNKVTEKGKDVELRCDPISGHTALYWYRQSLGQGLEFLIYFQGNSAPDKSGLPSDRFSAERTGGSVSTLTIQRTQQEDSAVYLCASSLGGGATGELFFGEGSRLTVL.